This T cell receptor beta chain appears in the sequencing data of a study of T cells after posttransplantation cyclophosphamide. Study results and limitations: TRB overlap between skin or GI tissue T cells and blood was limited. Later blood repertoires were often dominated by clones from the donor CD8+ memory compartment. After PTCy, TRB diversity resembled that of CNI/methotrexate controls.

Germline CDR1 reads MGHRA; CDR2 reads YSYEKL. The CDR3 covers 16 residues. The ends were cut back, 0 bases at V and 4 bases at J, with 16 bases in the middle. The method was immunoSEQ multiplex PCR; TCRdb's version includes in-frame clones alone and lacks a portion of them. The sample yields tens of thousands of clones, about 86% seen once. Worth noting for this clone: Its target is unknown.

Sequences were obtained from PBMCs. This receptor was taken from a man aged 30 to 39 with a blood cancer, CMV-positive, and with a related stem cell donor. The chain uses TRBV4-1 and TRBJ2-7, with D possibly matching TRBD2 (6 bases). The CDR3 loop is CASSQDSGVNTYEQYF. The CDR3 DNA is TGCGCCAGCAGCCAAGATAGCGGAGTTAATACTTACGAGCAGTACTTC.